This T cell receptor (beta chain) was obtained from a study of cytomegalovirus exposure and HLA in healthy donors. General observations from the study: Immune exposure information comprised only CMV serostatus.

The PCR made use of 60 Vbeta and 13 Jbeta primers. Per the authors' pipeline: Unique TCR beta chains numbered about 80 million in a later analysis, with approximately 10 million shared. The method was immunoSEQ multiplex PCR; TCRdb's version includes in-frame clones alone and lacks a portion of them. The V and J calls and clone size are taken from that table; D and trimming were inferred from the DNA. The sample lists under 200,000 clones; about four fifths were seen once. Note on this clone: Its antigen is not identified.

The CDR3 sequence is 17 residues long. The V and J ends lost 0 bases and 0 bases, in that order; junction bases with no gene match: 5. The germline gives CDR1 SGHRS, CDR2 YFSETQ. The chain joins TRBV5-1 to TRBJ1-4; TRBD1 matches 7 bases. The sequencing input was PBMCs. This sequence was found in a woman in her twenties or thirties in good health and CMV-seropositive. CDR3 sequence reads: CASSLGPQGTTNEKLFF. The CDR3 DNA reads as TGCGCCAGCAGCTTGGGGCCACAGGGGACAACTAATGAAAAACTGTTTTTT.